Below, 18 T cell receptor beta chains from the same sample are listed, as sequenced in a study of blood T cell repertoires in COVID-19 (dated by TCRdb to between 2020 and 2021). The receptor library was made with the immunoSEQ multiplex PCR assay. TCRdb limited this immuneACCESS table to in-frame rearrangements with V and J called. A share of clones is missing; checked studies link under half to unresolved V genes, and the rest is unexplained. The sample records tens of thousands of clones, around 85% of which are singletons. Roughly 12% of the sample is in the top ten clones. The sequencing input was peripheral blood. These receptor sequences come from a human donor in a cohort sampled during active COVID-19.

The chain links TRBV4-3 to TRBJ1-1, with no clear D. Germline V CDR1 and CDR2: LGHNA, YSLEER. V was trimmed by 0 bases and J by 9 bases, leaving 17 bases between them. The CDR3 totals 15 residues. CDR3 loop: CASSQERAQRAQAFF. For the CDR3, the DNA is TGCGCCAGCAGCCAAGAAAGGGCCCAGAGGGCCCAAGCTTTCTTT.

There are a few counts of this clone. This chain joins TRBV7-2 and TRBJ2-7; no clear D gene. Trimming cost V 4 bases and J 1 base, with 11 bases left between them. Germline values: CDR1 SGHTA, CDR2 FQGNSA. The CDR3 is 14 residues long. The CDR3 protein is CASSSRPESYEQYF. Written as DNA, the CDR3 is TGTGCCAGCAGCTCTAGGCCGGAGTCCTACGAGCAGTACTTC.

The chain combines TRBV28 with TRBJ2-7; tentative D call: TRBD1 (5 bases). This CDR3 has 12 amino acids. V lost 6 bases to trimming and J lost 6 bases, with 12 bases between them. Germline V gene sequence: CDR1 MDHEN, CDR2 SYDVKM. Here the CDR3 reads CASSPPGLEQYF. CDR3 DNA: TGTGCCAGCAGCCCCCCAGGGCTCGAGCAGTACTTC.

Details on this clone: At one of its ends the junction is not consistent with the germline gene, which may arise from a read error. The rearrangement joins TRBV27 to TRBJ2-5, with a possible D match to TRBD2 (6 bases). This CDR3 has 14 amino acids. Germline-derived CDR1 and CDR2 are MNHEY and SMNVEV (reference sequence). CDR3 DNA sequence: TGTGCCGGCAGTATGGAGGGCCCGGGGGAGACCCAGTACTTC. Translated, it gives CAGSMEGPGETQYF.

The chain links TRBV2 to TRBJ1-1; the D is unclear. This CDR3 is built from 13 residues. Trimming cost V 9 bases and J 1 base, with 12 bases left between them. Germline assignment: CDR1 SNHLY and CDR2 FYNNEI. The CDR3 sequence: CARAEDPNTEAFF. The CDR3 region has the DNA TGTGCCAGAGCGGAGGACCCGAACACTGAAGCTTTCTTT.

This clone was seen just once. This chain connects TRBV29-1 to TRBJ2-1; possible D gene TRBD2, 6 bases. Per germline, CDR1 SQVTM and CDR2 ANQGSEA. The CDR3 totals 12 residues. With 7 bases removed from V and 5 bases from J, the gap between germline ends came to 12 bases. CDR3 sequence reads: CSAGWRDNEQFF. CDR3 nucleotides: TGCAGCGCAGGGTGGAGGGACAATGAGCAGTTCTTC.

The J gene is TRBJ2-7, the V gene TRBV10-3; the D gene is possibly TRBD1 (7 bases). Germline CDR1 ENHRY, CDR2 SYGVKD. The CDR3 spans 15 residues. Trimming took off 3 bases at V and 5 bases at J, with 17 bases between the two ends. For the CDR3, the DNA is TGTGCCATCAGTGAAGGAGGGGGCCGGAGGAACGAGCAGTACTTC. It yields the protein CAISEGGGRRNEQYF.

The J gene is TRBJ2-1, the V gene TRBV11-3, with TRBD2 matching over 7 bases. Germline-derived CDR1 and CDR2 are SGHNT and YENEEA. The CDR3 totals 16 residues. J lost 3 bases, V lost 1 base, and 6 bases had no gene match. The CDR3 reads CASSLGRGGYYNEQFF. The CDR3 coding sequence is TGTGCCAGCAGCTTAGGGCGCGGGGGATACTACAATGAGCAGTTCTTC.

This chain connects TRBV28 to TRBJ1-2, with 9 bases aligning to TRBD1. Unmatched junction bases numbered 11, after V lost 1 base and J lost 8 bases. Germline V gives CDR1 MDHEN, CDR2 SYDVKM. This CDR3 spans 16 amino acids. CDR3 DNA: TGTGCCAGCAGTTTATTACAGGACAGGGGCCTTCGAGGCTACACCTTC. Protein product: CASSLLQDRGLRGYTF.

The chain joins TRBV9 to TRBJ2-6; 12 nucleotides align to TRBD2. V shed 4 bases, J shed 0 bases, and the junction held 5 bases outside the gene matches. This CDR3 has 18 residues. Germline V gene lookup returns CDR1 SGDLS and CDR2 YYNGEE. As DNA, the CDR3 is TGTGCCAGCAGCATAAGGACTAGCGGGGACTCTGGGGCCAACGTCCTGACTTTC. Residues: CASSIRTSGDSGANVLTF.

This chain connects TRBV4-3 to TRBJ1-2, with a possible D match to TRBD1 (6 bases). Trimming shortened V by 3 bases and J by 8 bases, and 13 bases separated the two germline ends. Germline loops: CDR1 LGHNA, CDR2 YSLEER. There are 13 residues in the CDR3. CDR3 in DNA: TGCGCCAGCAGCCAGGAAAGCGGACAGGGCTACACCTTC. Protein: CASSQESGQGYTF.

This clone occurred a few times. The V and J genes are TRBV6-6 and TRBJ1-5; maybe TRBD1 (6 bases). The CDR3 runs to 15 residues. Germline V lookup: CDR1 MNHNY, CDR2 SVGAGI (reference sequence). Trimming took 2 bases from V and 3 from J, leaving 11 bases between them. CDR3 sequence reads: CASSYNGQLNQPQHF. DNA of the CDR3: TGTGCCAGCAGTTACAACGGACAGCTCAATCAGCCCCAGCATTTT.

This clone was observed once. The rearrangement uses TRBV27 and TRBJ2-3; TRBD2 aligns across 8 bases. V dropped 5 bases and J dropped 2; count of bases not matched to a gene: 12. The CDR3 contains 17 residues. Germline CDR1 MNHEY, CDR2 SMNVEV (reference sequence). The DNA of the CDR3 is TGTGCCAGCAGTCGTAAGGGAGGACTAGCTAACACAGATACGCAGTATTTT. Its translation is CASSRKGGLANTDTQYF.

This chain joins TRBV9 and TRBJ1-2; the D gene is possibly TRBD1 (6 bases). Germline loops: CDR1 SGDLS, CDR2 YYNGEE. V lost 6 bases to trimming and J lost 5 bases, with 11 bases between them. CDR3 length: 12 amino acids. The CDR3 loop is CASTGQSYGYTF. Written as DNA, the CDR3 is TGTGCCAGCACCGGACAGTCATATGGCTACACCTTC.

V usage is TRBV24-1 and J usage is TRBJ2-7, with 9 bases aligning to TRBD1. Germline CDR1 and CDR2: KGHDR and SFDVKD. The CDR3 runs to 15 residues. Trimming took 2 bases from V and 3 from J; bases not matched to a gene: 4. CDR3 residues: CATSDYPGQGYEQYF. In DNA form, the CDR3 reads TGTGCCACCAGTGATTATCCGGGACAGGGCTACGAGCAGTACTTC.

The CDR3 bases are TGTGCCAGCAGTCAAAGGACAGGGGATTACAATGAGCAGTTCTTC. Translated: CASSQRTGDYNEQFF. This chain joins TRBV7-2 and TRBJ2-1; 9 bases agree with TRBD1. J was trimmed by 4 bases and V by 6 bases; bases with no gene match: 7. Germline V CDR1 and CDR2: SGHTA, FQGNSA. The CDR3 loop spans 15 amino acids. Based on the CDR3 plus reference TRBV7-2 and TRBJ2-1, the full variable domain is GAGVSQSPSNKVTEKGKDVELRCDPISGHTALYWYRQSLGQGLEFLIYFQGNSAPDKSGLPSDRFSAERTGGSVSTLTIQRTQQEDSAVYLCASSQRTGDYNEQFFGPGTRLTVL.

The chain uses TRBV5-8 and TRBJ1-1, with 7 nucleotides matching TRBD1. V was clipped by 6 bases and J by 5 bases; unmatched bases: 13. This CDR3 region has 15 residues. Germline V gives CDR1 SGHTS, CDR2 YDEGEE. The CDR3 is CASNLPRQGMTEAFF. The CDR3 nucleotides are TGTGCCAGCAACCTCCCCAGACAGGGAATGACTGAAGCTTTCTTT.

V gene TRBV9 combines with J gene TRBJ1-5; 7 bases map to TRBD1. This CDR3 comprises 15 residues. Germline lookup yields CDR1 SGDLS and CDR2 YYNGEE. V lost 4 bases and J lost 2; bases outside the gene matches: 6. The CDR3 nucleotides read TGTGCCAGCAGCCCCCCAGGGGGAGGCAATCAGCCCCAGCATTTT. Translating it yields CASSPPGGGNQPQHF. Variable domain in full (rest from reference TRBV9 and TRBJ1-5): DSGVTQTPKHLITATGQRVTLRCSPRSGDLSVYWYQQSLDQGLQFLIQYYNGEERAKGNILERFSAQQFPDLHSELNLSSLELGDSALYFCASSPPGGGNQPQHFGDGTRLSIL.